This T cell receptor (beta chain) was retrieved from a study of CD8 T cells in ankylosing spondylitis. In TCRdb, the 5' RACE reads were re-called with MiXCR into one record per CDR3 protein. This table has approximately 550,000 distinct CDR3 sequences, about 12% appearing once. CDR3 length equals 14 residues. CDR1 is SGHTA, CDR2 FQGNSA, per germline. Trimming removed 1 base at V and 4 bases at J, with 11 bases between. Study-level findings and limits: The clones that were linked to disease were reported to be significantly enriched in matched synovial fluid samples from ankylosing spondylitis patients. Prior literature has documented some motif variants in synovial fluid and blood from reactive arthritis. Fewer than 10 highly homologous variants made up a TCR beta motif that seemed to typify ankylosing spondylitis blood.

This clonotype was counted between two and nine times. No antigen is known for it. The source is a male donor with ankylosing spondylitis. The gene calls are TRBV7-2 and TRBJ2-7; either TRBD1 or TRBD2 may fit D (5 bases each). Specimen: blood, either unsorted or a sorted T cell fraction (not recorded which). CDR3 DNA sequence: TGTGCCAGCAGCTTAGGGGACCCAATTTACGAGCAGTACTTC. Protein product: CASSLGDPIYEQYF.